The 27 T cell receptor beta chains below were found in one sample sequenced in a study of Graves' ophthalmopathy and Graves' hyperthyroidism. RNA transcripts were the source from which TCR beta CDR3 regions were amplified. RT-PCR was first run with HTBI primers, then multiplex PCR in a second round. One entry per CDR3 protein results from TCRdb running MiXCR on the multiplex PCR reads. The sample contains around 1.1 million distinct CDR3 sequences, less than 45% of which appear only once. Specimen: peripheral blood or thyroid tissue (not recorded which). The receptors here all came from an adult man with Graves' hyperthyroidism.

This clonotype was recorded many times. This chain links TRBV7-2 with TRBJ2-5; 7 positions match TRBD2. The junction had 23 bases not matched to a gene; V was cut back by 5 bases and J by 5 bases. The germline gives CDR1 SGHTA, CDR2 FQGNSA. This CDR3 has 19 amino acids. CDR3 in amino acids: CASSRARASGKLPGETQYF. The CDR3 DNA sequence: TGTGCCAGCAGCCGAGCCAGGGCTAGCGGAAAACTACCAGGGGAGACCCAGTACTTC.

This clonotype was seen only a few times. The V and J genes are TRBV13 and TRBJ1-1, with D perhaps matching TRBD1 (5 bases). The CDR3 spans 15 residues. V lost 5 bases and J lost 3, with 16 bases in between. Germline V gives CDR1 PRHDT, CDR2 FYEKMQ (reference sequence). CDR3 loop: CASSPRGRGYTEAFF. CDR3 DNA: TGTGCCAGCAGCCCCCGAGGGAGGGGTTACACTGAAGCTTTCTTT. Combining the CDR3 with reference TRBV13 and TRBJ1-1 gives the whole variable domain AAGVIQSPRHLIKEKRETATLKCYPIPRHDTVYWYQQGPGQDPQFLISFYEKMQSDKGSIPDRFSAQQFSDYHSELNMSSLELGDSALYFCASSPRGRGYTEAFFGQGTRLTVV.

This clonotype was recorded many times. The chain uses TRBV7-2 and TRBJ2-7, with no clear D. CDR3 size: 16 residues. Trimming left V 3 bases short and J 3 bases short, with 18 bases between. Germline V CDR1 and CDR2: SGHTA, FQGNSA. CDR3 DNA sequence: TGTGCCAGCAGCTTGCCTCCGTGGCAGGCGCACTACGAGCAGTACTTC. Translated, it gives CASSLPPWQAHYEQYF.

This clonotype has at least ten counts. The chain employs TRBV18 and TRBJ1-2; D remains unclear. Germline V lookup: CDR1 KGHSH, CDR2 LQKENI. This CDR3 contains 14 residues. Trimming left V 8 bases short and J 1 base short, with 14 bases between. CDR3 bases: TGTGCCAGCAGCCCCCCTGGTCTTAACTATGGCTACACCTTC. This sequence encodes CASSPPGLNYGYTF.

This clonotype showed up many times. The chain recombines TRBV5-1 with TRBJ1-2; 8 bases fit TRBD1. CDR3 length: 15 residues. Germline V gives CDR1 SGHRS, CDR2 YFSETQ. Unmatched junction bases numbered 8, after V lost 4 bases and J lost 3 bases. The CDR3 nucleotides read TGCGCCAGCAGCCCAAGGACAGGGAGTCACTATGGCTACACCTTC. Amino acids: CASSPRTGSHYGYTF.

The sample holds a few counts of this clonotype. The chain uses TRBV7-2 and TRBJ1-5, with a possible D match to TRBD1 (5 bases). The length of the CDR3 is 16 residues. The germline gives CDR1 SGHTA, CDR2 FQGNSA. Deletions cut 5 bases from V and 0 bases from J, with 14 bases between. CDR3 DNA sequence: TGTGCCAGCAGCCCTAGGACACTGAATAGCAATCAGCCCCAGCATTTT. This encodes CASSPRTLNSNQPQHF.

The chain combines TRBV5-1 with TRBJ1-3, with D possibly being TRBD1 (6 bases). Trimming removed 2 bases at V and 0 bases at J, with 21 bases between. In germline, CDR1 is SGHRS, CDR2 YFSETQ. CDR3 length equals 19 residues. In DNA form, the CDR3 reads TGCGCCAGCAGCTTCAACAGGGTAAACAGCCCTTACTCTGGAAACACCATATATTTT. It codes for CASSFNRVNSPYSGNTIYF. Looking up the rest from reference TRBV5-1 and TRBJ1-3 gives the full variable domain: KAGVTQTPRYLIKTRGQQVTLSCSPISGHRSVSWYQQTPGQGLQFLFEYFSETQRNKGNFPGRFSGRQFSNSRSEMNVSTLELGDSALYLCASSFNRVNSPYSGNTIYFGEGSWLTVV.

This clonotype was recorded many times. This CDR3 reads CAISEGYNQPQHF. Here the CDR3 DNA reads TGTGCCATCAGTGAAGGCTACAATCAGCCCCAGCATTTT. The rearrangement links TRBV10-3 to TRBJ1-5; D uncertain. Germline loops: CDR1 ENHRY, CDR2 SYGVKD. The length of the CDR3 is 13 residues. V was shortened by 3 bases and J by 3 bases, with 6 bases between the two germline ends.

This clonotype was detected ten times or more. The chain combines TRBV9 with TRBJ1-1; D uncertain. V was trimmed by 4 bases and J by 3 bases, leaving 16 bases between them. Looked up from germline, CDR1 is SGDLS and CDR2 is YYNGEE. This CDR3 contains 15 residues. CDR3 in amino acids: CASSFEGLADTEAFF. The CDR3 region has the DNA TGTGCCAGCAGCTTTGAGGGTCTAGCGGACACTGAAGCTTTCTTT.

This chain connects TRBV19 to TRBJ1-2; tentatively, D is TRBD1 (5 bases). Germline V CDR1 and CDR2: LNHDA, SQIVND (reference sequence). V was pared by 7 bases and J by 1 base, with 16 bases between. The CDR3 is 15 amino acids. The CDR3 here is CASTHIQAGNYGYTF. The CDR3 DNA follows: TGTGCCAGTACCCATATACAGGCCGGTAACTATGGCTACACCTTC. Full variable domain (missing parts from reference TRBV19 and TRBJ1-2): DGGITQSPKYLFRKEGQNVTLSCEQNLNHDAMYWYRQDPGQGLRLIYYSQIVNDFQKGDIAEGYSVSREKKESFPLTVTSAQKNPTAFYLCASTHIQAGNYGYTFGSGTRLTVV.

There are many counts of this clonotype. The V call is TRBV20-1, the J call TRBJ2-2, with 11 bases that match TRBD2. This CDR3 spans 15 amino acids. Trimming removed 4 bases from V and 4 bases from J; junction bases left unmatched: 5. CDR1 is DFQATT, CDR2 SNEGSKA, per germline (reference sequence). CDR3 sequence: CSAKYSGRGTGELFF. CDR3 nucleotides: TGCAGTGCTAAGTATAGCGGGAGGGGCACCGGGGAGCTGTTTTTT.

This clonotype was detected only a few times. V usage is TRBV9 and J usage is TRBJ2-7; a possible D gene is TRBD2 (5 bases). The V gene's germline CDR1 is SGDLS and CDR2 YYNGEE. V shed 2 bases and J shed 5 bases, with 14 bases lying between them. CDR3 length equals 14 residues. For the CDR3, the DNA is TGTGCCAGCAGCGTCGAGGGCGGACCCAACGAGCAGTACTTC. It encodes CASSVEGGPNEQYF.

This clonotype was detected many times. As DNA, the CDR3 is TGTGCCAGCAGTGAGGGTGGACTAAACGCGCAGTACTTC. It encodes CASSEGGLNAQYF. The chain is built from TRBV2 and TRBJ2-7, with a possible D match to TRBD2 (6 bases). Per germline, CDR1 SNHLY and CDR2 FYNNEI. This CDR3 has 13 amino acids. Trimming removed 3 bases at V and 9 bases at J, with 15 bases between.

This clonotype was observed many times. The gene calls are TRBV7-2 and TRBJ2-7; 9 nucleotides agree with TRBD1. CDR1 is SGHTA, CDR2 FQGNSA, per germline. There are 15 residues in the CDR3. V shed 3 bases and J 4 bases; nucleotides not matched to a gene: 7. The CDR3 spells CASSLGTGIPYEQYF. CDR3 DNA sequence: TGTGCCAGCAGCTTGGGGACAGGGATCCCGTACGAGCAGTACTTC.

The sample holds one count of this clonotype. The chain is built from TRBV29-1 and TRBJ2-7, with 9 bases lining up with TRBD1. This CDR3 has 14 amino acids. The germline CDR1 and CDR2 sequences are SQVTM and ANQGSEA. V was pared by 1 base and J by 0 bases, with 1 base of the junction left unmatched. CDR3 bases: TGCAGCGTTGAAGGGACAGGGGCCTCCTACGAGCAGTACTTC. It yields the protein CSVEGTGASYEQYF.

The chain uses TRBV5-6 and TRBJ2-5; TRBD2 agrees at 8 bases. The germline CDR1 and CDR2 sequences are SGHDT and YYEEEE. CDR3 length: 12 residues. The CDR3 region has the DNA TGTGCTAGGATCCGGGGGGGCGAGACCCAGTACTTC. This encodes CARIRGGETQYF.

As concerns this clonotype: One junction end does not reproduce the germline sequence, and a read error may be involved. The V call is TRBV24-1, the J call TRBJ2-5; 7 bases match TRBD1. The CDR3 runs to 15 residues. Germline CDR1 KGHDR, CDR2 SFDVKD. The CDR3 coding sequence is TGTGCCACCAGTGAGACCGGGACAGCCCAAGAGGCCCAGTACTTC. Amino acids: CATSETGTAQEAQYF.

Many counts were recorded for this clonotype. This chain connects TRBV19 to TRBJ1-2; the D is unclear. The CDR3 totals 14 residues. With 6 bases removed from V and 5 bases from J, the gap between germline ends came to 16 bases. Germline lookup yields CDR1 LNHDA and CDR2 SQIVND (reference sequence). The CDR3 nucleotides read TGTGCCAGTAGGCCACCCACCGTGGGTTATGGCTACACCTTC. Amino acid sequence: CASRPPTVGYGYTF.

V usage is TRBV9 and J usage is TRBJ2-2; 13 positions match TRBD2. After removal of 4 bases from V and 7 bases from J, the junction contained 7 bases not matched to a gene. The CDR3 covers 16 residues. Germline V gene sequence: CDR1 SGDLS, CDR2 YYNGEE. The CDR3 region is CASSFRTSGGRGELFF. CDR3 nucleotides: TGTGCCAGCAGCTTTCGGACTAGCGGGGGCCGCGGGGAGCTGTTTTTT.

The chain uses TRBV25-1 and TRBJ2-7, with 7 nucleotides matching TRBD1. This CDR3 is 14 amino acids long. Unmatched junction bases numbered 7, after V lost 5 bases and J lost 3 bases. Germline loops: CDR1 MGHDK, CDR2 SYGVNS. The CDR3 loop is CASSLRTGFYEQYF. CDR3 coding DNA: TGTGCCAGCAGTCTGCGGACAGGTTTCTACGAGCAGTACTTC.

The CDR3 coding sequence is TGCAGCACGGACATGGGCCGACAAGAGACCCAGTACTTC. Its translation is CSTDMGRQETQYF. V gene TRBV20-1 combines with J gene TRBJ2-5; maybe TRBD1 (5 bases). Germline-derived CDR1 and CDR2 are DFQATT and SNEGSKA (reference sequence). This CDR3 spans 13 amino acids.

Notes on this clonotype: An end of the junction differs from the germline gene, which may be a read error. The chain links TRBV6-2 or TRBV6-3 to TRBJ2-7, with 9 bases fitting TRBD1. This CDR3 is 14 amino acids long. Germline V gene sequence: CDR1 MNHEY, CDR2 SVGEGT. The CDR3 protein is CASSYGTGTGELYF. The CDR3 coding sequence is TGTGCCAGCAGTTACGGGACAGGGACCGGGGAGCTGTACTTC.

This clonotype was picked up many times. V and J are TRBV10-2 and TRBJ1-1; D perhaps matches TRBD1 (5 bases). The V end was cut by 3 bases, the J end by 1 base, with 12 bases between. The CDR3 is 15 residues long. Germline CDR1 and CDR2: WSHSY and SAAADI. The CDR3 region is CASSESRGENTEAFF. CDR3 nucleotide sequence: TGCGCCAGCAGTGAAAGCCGGGGGGAGAACACTGAAGCTTTCTTT.

The chain couples TRBV4-3 to TRBJ1-2; D gene ambiguous. Trimming shortened V by 4 bases and J by 9 bases, and 12 bases separated the two germline ends. The CDR3 spans 12 residues. Per the germline V gene, CDR1 is LGHNA and CDR2 is YSLEER. The CDR3 spells CASSPGASSYTF. CDR3 DNA sequence: TGCGCCAGCAGCCCAGGAGCGAGTAGCTACACCTTC.

The CDR3 loop reads CASSPSGPGGLSPLHF. CDR3 DNA: TGTGCCAGCAGCCCCTCCGGGCCTGGGGGCCTTTCACCCCTCCACTTT. The chain joins TRBV12-3 or TRBV12-4 to TRBJ1-6, with D perhaps matching TRBD1 (6 bases). This CDR3 region has 16 residues. V lost 6 bases and J lost 9, with 21 bases in between.

The chain recombines TRBV7-8 with TRBJ2-7, with a weak D call TRBD1 (5 bases). The V gene lost 4 bases and the J gene lost 6 bases, with 13 bases spanning the gap. The CDR3 consists of 13 residues. Germline CDR1 SGHVS, CDR2 FQNEAQ. CDR3: CASSSTQGSEQYF. As DNA, the CDR3 is TGTGCCAGCAGCTCAACCCAGGGCTCCGAGCAGTACTTC.

This chain connects TRBV7-7 to TRBJ2-5, with 14 bases lining up with TRBD2. V was clipped by 5 bases and J by 1 base; unmatched bases: 18. The CDR3 is made up of 21 amino acids. Germline V CDR1 and CDR2: SSHAT, FNYEAQ (reference sequence). CDR3 nucleotides: TGTGCCAGCAGCCAAGGGCTTCGCCCGACTAGCGGGAGGGCCGCCCAAGAGACCCAGTACTTC. Amino acid sequence: CASSQGLRPTSGRAAQETQYF.